This is a list of T cell receptor beta chains from one sample in a study of technical replicates of blood from a handful of donors. The assay was immunoSEQ multiplex PCR, and TCRdb's table has in-frame clones only and misses some. Among over 75,000 clones listed, approximately 94% were seen once. Sample: T cells isolated from PBMCs. The receptors stem from a human donor in good health. The CDR3 runs from the conserved cysteine through the conserved F or W. A D gene is named only where the DNA matches it firmly. Size is omitted from some rows. Given values are once, few, many or a class for expanded clones.

-,TRBV19,-,TRBJ1-2,CASKAEGRGYYGYTF,TGTGCCAGTAAAGCGGAGGGGCGCGGGTACTATGGCTACACCTTC
-,TRBV14,-,TRBJ2-5,CASSVPKLHGLKVQETQYF,TGTGCCAGCAGCGTTCCTAAATTACACGGACTTAAAGTTCAAGAGACCCAGTACTTC
once,TRBV12-5,-,TRBJ1-2,CASGTLLRANGYTF,TGTGCTAGTGGGACCCTCCTCAGGGCGAATGGCTACACCTTC
-,TRBV28,-,TRBJ2-1,CASLKNRFSSYNEQFF,TGTGCCAGCCTTAAAAACAGGTTCTCCTCCTACAATGAGCAGTTCTTC
-,TRBV19,-,TRBJ1-2,CASSPTENSGYTF,TGTGCCAGTAGTCCGACAGAGAATAGCGGCTACACCTTC
-,TRBV7-6,-,TRBJ1-1,CASSERSWGLTNTEAFF,TGTGCCAGCAGCGAACGGAGCTGGGGACTGACGAACACTGAAGCTTTCTTT
-,TRBV28,-,TRBJ1-5,CASSHGTRNQPQHF,TGTGCCAGCAGCCACGGGACAAGGAATCAGCCCCAGCATTTT
few,TRBV4-1,TRBD2,TRBJ2-7,CASSQVISGTSSYEQYF,TGCGCCAGCAGCCAAGTAATTAGCGGGACATCCTCCTACGAGCAGTACTTC
-,TRBV29-1,-,TRBJ1-2,CSVRQWGGNYGYTF,TGCAGCGTTCGACAATGGGGGGGTAACTATGGCTACACCTTC
-,TRBV6-1,TRBD2,TRBJ2-7,CASSELRSGNEQYF,TGTGCCAGCAGTGAATTACGCAGCGGGAACGAGCAGTACTTC
-,TRBV4-1,TRBD1,TRBJ2-5,CASSQVDRAETQYF,TGCGCCAGCAGCCAAGTCGACAGGGCGGAGACCCAGTACTTC
-,TRBV18,TRBD1,TRBJ1-2,CASSQTGDYGYTF,TGTGCCAGCTCACAAACAGGGGACTATGGCTACACCTTC
-,TRBV5-4,-,TRBJ2-7,CASSFGGSGEQYF,TGTGCCAGCAGCTTTGGTGGTTCGGGCGAGCAGTACTTC
-,TRBV15,TRBD1,TRBJ1-5,CATSRGQPYSNQPQHF,TGTGCCACCAGCAGGGGACAGCCTTATAGCAATCAGCCCCAGCATTTT
-,TRBV19,-,TRBJ1-4,CASERQANEKLFF,TGTGCCAGTGAGCGACAGGCTAATGAAAAACTGTTTTTT
-,TRBV6-5,TRBD1,TRBJ1-3,CASSRGQGGGNTIYF,TGTGCCAGCAGCCGCGGACAGGGAGGAGGAAACACCATATATTTT
few,TRBV11-1,TRBD2,TRBJ2-7,CASSPGLANRNPYF,TGTGCCAGCAGCCCAGGACTAGCTAATAGGAATCCGTACTTC
once,TRBV4-1,TRBD1,TRBJ1-5,CASSQVETGGEDQPQHF,TGCGCCAGCAGCCAAGTGGAGACAGGGGGCGAGGATCAGCCCCAGCATTTT
-,TRBV5-1,-,TRBJ2-4,CASSFLINIQYF,TGCGCCAGCAGCTTCCTAATAAACATTCAGTACTTC
-,TRBV19,TRBD2,TRBJ2-1,CATVPGLGYNEQFF,TGTGCCACCGTACCGGGACTAGGTTACAATGAGCAGTTCTTC
-,TRBV5-1,-,TRBJ2-7,CASSFNYPQSSYEQYF,TGCGCCAGCAGCTTTAACTATCCTCAGAGCTCCTACGAGCAGTACTTC
-,TRBV5-8,-,TRBJ1-4,CASSMGQANEKLFF,TGTGCCAGCAGCATGGGACAAGCTAATGAAAAACTGTTTTTT
-,TRBV27,-,TRBJ2-2,CASAGDTDRGNTGELFF,TGTGCCAGCGCAGGGGATACTGACAGAGGGAACACCGGGGAGCTGTTTTTT
once,TRBV28,TRBD2,TRBJ2-5,CASSPGLAGGETQYF,TGTGCCAGCAGCCCCGGACTAGCGGGGGGGGAGACCCAGTACTTC
once,TRBV2,TRBD2,TRBJ2-3,CASSELAGATDTQYF,TGTGCCAGCAGTGAACTAGCGGGGGCCACAGATACGCAGTATTTT
-,TRBV19,TRBD1,TRBJ2-7,CASSIGRDRGPYYEQYF,TGTGCCAGTAGTATAGGTCGCGACAGGGGTCCTTACTACGAGCAGTACTTC
-,TRBV13,-,TRBJ2-2,CASSSGWGTGELFF,TGTGCCAGCAGCAGCGGCTGGGGAACCGGGGAGCTGTTTTTT
-,TRBV19,-,TRBJ1-4,CASSIIIQRREKLFF,TGTGCCAGTAGTATTATTATCCAGAGGCGTGAAAAACTGTTTTTT
-,TRBV28,-,TRBJ2-7,CASSLRGYSYEQYF,TGTGCCAGCAGTTTAAGAGGGTACTCCTACGAGCAGTACTTC
-,TRBV7-2,-,TRBJ2-2,CASTKPSGPTGELFF,TGTGCCAGCACAAAACCGAGCGGTCCGACCGGGGAGCTGTTTTTT
-,TRBV10-3,TRBD2,TRBJ2-3,CAIRPLAGGNSSTDTQYF,TGTGCCATCCGACCTCTAGCGGGGGGGAACTCTAGCACAGATACGCAGTATTTT
-,TRBV7-6,TRBD1,TRBJ1-4,CASSLLVGTGEKLFF,TGTGCCAGCAGCTTACTGGTTGGGACAGGCGAAAAACTGTTTTTT
-,TRBV11-2,-,TRBJ1-6,CASSLVTGTYNSPLHF,TGTGCCAGCAGCTTAGTCACGGGGACCTATAATTCACCCCTCCACTTT
once,TRBV27,TRBD2,TRBJ2-1,CASSFPSGSEQFF,TGTGCCAGCAGTTTTCCTAGCGGGAGTGAGCAGTTCTTC
-,TRBV30,TRBD2,TRBJ2-3,CAWSEVSGVSDTQYF,TGTGCCTGGAGCGAGGTTAGCGGGGTGTCTGATACGCAGTATTTT
-,TRBV13,TRBD1,TRBJ1-2,CASSLGGQDRYGYTF,TGTGCCAGCAGCTTAGGCGGACAGGATAGATATGGCTACACCTTC
-,TRBV9,-,TRBJ2-7,CASSPRSTIYEQYF,TGTGCCAGCAGCCCTCGATCGACAATCTACGAGCAGTACTTC
-,TRBV19,-,TRBJ1-3,CASSPVEGILNTIYF,TGTGCCAGTAGTCCGGTGGAGGGTATCCTGAACACCATATATTTT
-,TRBV5-1,-,TRBJ2-2,CASSLGTGGAGELFF,TGCGCCAGCAGCTTGGGGACAGGAGGGGCCGGGGAGCTGTTTTTT
-,TRBV5-1,-,TRBJ2-7,CASSGGLRYEQYF,TGCGCCAGCAGCGGGGGACTCCGCTACGAGCAGTACTTC
-,TRBV2,TRBD2,TRBJ2-1,CASSDSLAGGWGEQFF,TGTGCCAGCAGTGATAGTCTAGCGGGAGGCTGGGGTGAGCAGTTCTTC
-,TRBV13,TRBD1,TRBJ2-7,CASSFRDRSYEQYF,TGTGCCAGCAGCTTTAGGGACAGGAGCTACGAGCAGTACTTC
-,TRBV5-4,-,TRBJ1-1,CASSFGGGTEAFF,TGTGCCAGCAGCTTTGGTGGGGGGACTGAAGCTTTCTTT
-,TRBV21-1,-,TRBJ2-7,CASSTPGQNRGEQYF,TGTGCCAGCAGCACCCCGGGACAGAATAGGGGGGAGCAGTACTTC
-,TRBV28,TRBD1,TRBJ2-1,CASSPAGGHLKNEQFF,TGTGCCAGCAGCCCCGCAGGGGGACACCTAAAGAATGAGCAGTTCTTC
-,TRBV29-1,-,TRBJ1-3,CSVAPSSGNTIYF,TGCAGCGTTGCTCCGAGCTCTGGAAACACCATATATTTT
once,TRBV6-6,TRBD1,TRBJ1-5,CASTSTGGYQPQHF,TGTGCCAGCACCTCGACAGGGGGCTATCAGCCCCAGCATTTT